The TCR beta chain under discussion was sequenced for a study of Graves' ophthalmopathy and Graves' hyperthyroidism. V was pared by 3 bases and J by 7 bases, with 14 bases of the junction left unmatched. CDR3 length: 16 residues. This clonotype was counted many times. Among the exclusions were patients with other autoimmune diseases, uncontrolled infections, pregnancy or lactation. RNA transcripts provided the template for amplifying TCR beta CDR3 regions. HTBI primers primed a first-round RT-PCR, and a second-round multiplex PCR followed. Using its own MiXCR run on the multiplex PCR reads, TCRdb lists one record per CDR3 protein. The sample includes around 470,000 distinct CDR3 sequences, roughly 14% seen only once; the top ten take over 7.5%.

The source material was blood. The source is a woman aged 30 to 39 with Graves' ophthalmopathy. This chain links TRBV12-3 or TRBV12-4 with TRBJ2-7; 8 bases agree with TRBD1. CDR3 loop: CASSFVMNTDREEQYF. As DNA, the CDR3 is TGTGCCAGCAGTTTCGTCATGAACACGGACAGGGAAGAGCAGTACTTC.